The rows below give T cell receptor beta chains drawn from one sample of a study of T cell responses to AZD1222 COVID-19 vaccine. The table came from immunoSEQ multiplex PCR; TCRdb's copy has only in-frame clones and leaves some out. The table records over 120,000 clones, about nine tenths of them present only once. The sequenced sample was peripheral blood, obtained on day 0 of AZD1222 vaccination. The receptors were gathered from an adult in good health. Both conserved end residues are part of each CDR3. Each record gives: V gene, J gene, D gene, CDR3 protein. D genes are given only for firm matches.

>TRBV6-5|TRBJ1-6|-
CASSNGQIYNSPLHF
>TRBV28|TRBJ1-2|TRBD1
CASRESGQGGGYTF
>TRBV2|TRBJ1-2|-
CASSEIVGGGYYGYTF
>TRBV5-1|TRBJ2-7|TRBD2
CASSSDSGNYEQYF
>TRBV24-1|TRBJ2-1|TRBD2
CATSDNGGASDEQFF
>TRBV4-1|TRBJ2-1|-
CASSQDPFDWPLAVKSYNEQFF
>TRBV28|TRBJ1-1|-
CASSFTGIRTEAFF
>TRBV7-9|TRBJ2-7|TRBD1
CASSPGTGSYEQYF
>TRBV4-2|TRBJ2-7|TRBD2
CASSQTLAGGSSYEQYF
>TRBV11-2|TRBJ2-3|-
CATLLSGTDTQYF
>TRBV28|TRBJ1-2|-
CASSFVGTNYGYTF
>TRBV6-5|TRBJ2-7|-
CASDRSSYEQYF
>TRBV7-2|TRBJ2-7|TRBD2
CASSLSSGTPNYEQYF
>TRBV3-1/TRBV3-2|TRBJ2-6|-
CASSHTGNSGANVLTF
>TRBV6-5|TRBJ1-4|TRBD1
CATGTGNEKLFF
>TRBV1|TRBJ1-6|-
CTSSARDAFSYNSPLHF
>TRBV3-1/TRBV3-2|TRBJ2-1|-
CASSQEMGKQQFF
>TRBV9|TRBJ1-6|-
CASSVEAGDFGSPLHF
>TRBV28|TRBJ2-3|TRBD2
CASSPGLAGSKTSTDTQYF
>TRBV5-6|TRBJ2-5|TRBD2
CASSHGGSLTETQYF
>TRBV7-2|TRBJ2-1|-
CASSRPFTGEQFF
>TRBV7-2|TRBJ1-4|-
CASSSEGRYGNEKLFF
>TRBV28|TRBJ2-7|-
CASSPPRGYEQYF
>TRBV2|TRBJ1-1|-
CASLPQVNTEAFF
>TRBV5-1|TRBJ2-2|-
CASSLAAERGTGELFF
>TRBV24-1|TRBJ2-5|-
CATSEVVTGRETQYF
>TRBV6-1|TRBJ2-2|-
CASSDWGTRNTGELFF
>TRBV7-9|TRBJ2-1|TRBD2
CASSDGLAGQGTYNEQFF
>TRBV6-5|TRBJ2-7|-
CASTSPTGTPGEQYF
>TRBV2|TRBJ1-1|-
CASSGVRAGTEAFF
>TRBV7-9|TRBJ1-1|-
CASSFNSPEAFF
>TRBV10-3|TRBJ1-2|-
CAISESGLDYGYTF
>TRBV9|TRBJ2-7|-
CASSPGGYEQYF
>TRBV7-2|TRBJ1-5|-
CASRFLGQGQPQHF
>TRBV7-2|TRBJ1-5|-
CASSQFSNQPQHF
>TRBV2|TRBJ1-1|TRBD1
CASSRQGNTEAFF
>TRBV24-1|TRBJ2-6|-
CATSDPRQGGWANVLTF
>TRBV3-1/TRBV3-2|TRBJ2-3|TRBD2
CASSSGLAGARGGTDTQYF